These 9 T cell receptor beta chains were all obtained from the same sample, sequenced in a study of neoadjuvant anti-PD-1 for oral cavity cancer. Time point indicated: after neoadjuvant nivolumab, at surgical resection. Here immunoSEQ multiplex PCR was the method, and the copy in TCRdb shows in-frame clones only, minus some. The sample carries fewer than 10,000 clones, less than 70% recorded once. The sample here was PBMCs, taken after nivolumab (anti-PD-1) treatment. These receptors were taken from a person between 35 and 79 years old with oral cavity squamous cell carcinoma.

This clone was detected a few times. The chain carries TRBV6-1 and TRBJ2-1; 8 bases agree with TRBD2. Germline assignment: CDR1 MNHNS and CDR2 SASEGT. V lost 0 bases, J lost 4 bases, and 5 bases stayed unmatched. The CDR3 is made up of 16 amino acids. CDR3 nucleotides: TGTGCCAGCAGTGAAGCGAATAGCGGGGTGTACAATGAGCAGTTCTTC. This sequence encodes CASSEANSGVYNEQFF.

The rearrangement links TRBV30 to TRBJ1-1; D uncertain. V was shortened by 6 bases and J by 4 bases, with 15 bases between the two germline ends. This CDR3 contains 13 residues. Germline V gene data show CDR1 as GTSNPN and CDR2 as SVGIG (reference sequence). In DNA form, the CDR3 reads TGTGCCTGCGAGGGCAGATCGGTCACTGAAGCTTTCTTT. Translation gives CACEGRSVTEAFF.

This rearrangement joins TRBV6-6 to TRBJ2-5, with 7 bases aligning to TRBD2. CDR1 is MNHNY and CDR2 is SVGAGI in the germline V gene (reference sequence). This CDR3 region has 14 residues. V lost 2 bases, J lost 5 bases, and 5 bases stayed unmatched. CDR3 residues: CASSYGGGGETQYF. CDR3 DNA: TGTGCCAGCAGTTACGGCGGGGGTGGGGAGACCCAGTACTTC.

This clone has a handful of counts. The CDR3 DNA reads TGCGCCAGCAGCCAAGATGGAGCGGGGGGGATCAAGACCCAGTACTTC. This sequence encodes CASSQDGAGGIKTQYF. The chain joins TRBV4-1 to TRBJ2-5; 10 bases agree with TRBD2. The V and J ends lost 0 bases and 6 bases, in that order; junction bases with no gene match: 7. The CDR3 consists of 16 residues. Germline V lookup: CDR1 MGHRA, CDR2 YSYEKL.

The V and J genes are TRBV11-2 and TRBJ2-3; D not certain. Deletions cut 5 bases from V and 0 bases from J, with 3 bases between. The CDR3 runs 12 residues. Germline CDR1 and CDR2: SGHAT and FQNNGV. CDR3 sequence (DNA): TGTGCCAGCAGCCCTAGCACAGATACGCAGTATTTT. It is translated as CASSPSTDTQYF.

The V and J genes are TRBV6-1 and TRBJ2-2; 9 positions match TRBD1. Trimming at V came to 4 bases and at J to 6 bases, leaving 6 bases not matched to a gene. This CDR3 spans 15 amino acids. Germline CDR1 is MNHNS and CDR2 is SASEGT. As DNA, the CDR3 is TGTGCCAGCAGTGGTGGGACAGGGAGTCCCGGGGAGCTGTTTTTT. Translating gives CASSGGTGSPGELFF.

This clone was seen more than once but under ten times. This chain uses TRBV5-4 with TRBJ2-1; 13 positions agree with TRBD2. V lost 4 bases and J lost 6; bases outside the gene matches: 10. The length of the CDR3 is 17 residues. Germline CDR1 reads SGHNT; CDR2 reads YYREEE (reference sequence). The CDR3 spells CASSRGLAGAFGNEQFF. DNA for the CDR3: TGTGCCAGCAGCCGAGGACTAGCGGGAGCGTTCGGCAATGAGCAGTTCTTC.

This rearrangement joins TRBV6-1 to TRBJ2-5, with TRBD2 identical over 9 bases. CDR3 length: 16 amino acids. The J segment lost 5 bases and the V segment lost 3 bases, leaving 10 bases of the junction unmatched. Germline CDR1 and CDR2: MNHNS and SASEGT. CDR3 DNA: TGTGCCAGCAGTGAGGAGGGCGGGAGGGCTTTGGAGACCCAGTACTTC. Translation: CASSEEGGRALETQYF.

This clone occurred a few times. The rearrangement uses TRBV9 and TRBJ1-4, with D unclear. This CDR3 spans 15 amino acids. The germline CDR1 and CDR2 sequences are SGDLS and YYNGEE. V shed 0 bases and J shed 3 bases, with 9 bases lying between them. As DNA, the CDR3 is TGTGCCAGCAGCGTAGAAGGGAGAGCTAATGAAAAACTGTTTTTT. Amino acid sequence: CASSVEGRANEKLFF.